This TCR beta chain was recovered during a study of T-cell reconstitution after alpha-beta-depleted transplantation in children. The library targeted TCRbeta and was prepared with unique molecular identifiers. One entry per CDR3 protein results from TCRdb running MiXCR on the PCR reads. Of hundreds of thousands of distinct CDR3 sequences in the sample, roughly 7.7% are singletons; the top ten hold approximately 6.3%. This clonotype was seen ten or more times. The CDR3 is 11 amino acids. Trimming removed 6 bases at V and 8 bases at J, with 8 bases between. The chain uses TRBV12-3 or TRBV12-4 and TRBJ2-4; D is uncertain. The receptor was isolated from a male patient between 10 and 17 years old who had a stem cell transplant for acute lymphoblastic leukemia, so the T cells may come from the graft donor. This specimen was PBMCs, mostly from graft donor cells, taken 180 days after TCRalphabeta/CD19-depleted stem cell transplant. CDR3 DNA sequence: TGTGCCAGCAGCCTAAGGGACATTCAGTACTTC. Protein product: CASSLRDIQYF.